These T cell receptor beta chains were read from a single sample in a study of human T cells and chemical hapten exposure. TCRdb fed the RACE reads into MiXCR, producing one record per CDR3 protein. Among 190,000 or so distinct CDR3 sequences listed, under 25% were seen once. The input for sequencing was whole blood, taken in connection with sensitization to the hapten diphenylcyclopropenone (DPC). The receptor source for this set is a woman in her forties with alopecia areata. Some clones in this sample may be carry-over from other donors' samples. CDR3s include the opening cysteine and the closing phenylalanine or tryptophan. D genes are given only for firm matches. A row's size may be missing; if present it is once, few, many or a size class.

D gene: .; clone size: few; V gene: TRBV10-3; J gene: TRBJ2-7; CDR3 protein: CAIGGTNYEQYF; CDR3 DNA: TGTGCCATCGGCGGGACAAACTACGAGCAGTACTTC
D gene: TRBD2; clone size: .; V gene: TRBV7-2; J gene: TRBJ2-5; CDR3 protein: CASSVTGTGGQETQYF; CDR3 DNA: TGTGCCAGCAGCGTGACCGGGACGGGGGGCCAAGAGACCCAGTACTTC
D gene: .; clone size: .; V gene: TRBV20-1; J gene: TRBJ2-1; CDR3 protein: CSARGSGPSILSYNEQFF; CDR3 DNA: TGCAGTGCTAGAGGTTCGGGACCCTCAATCTTATCCTACAATGAGCAGTTCTTC
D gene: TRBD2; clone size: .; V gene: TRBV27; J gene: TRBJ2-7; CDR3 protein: CASSQTSGGYEQYF; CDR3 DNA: TGTGCCAGCAGTCAAACTAGCGGGGGATACGAGCAGTACTTC
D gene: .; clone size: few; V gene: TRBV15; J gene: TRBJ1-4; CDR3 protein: CATSRDRRTELFF; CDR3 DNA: TGTGCCACCAGCAGAGATCGAAGGACGGAACTGTTTTTT
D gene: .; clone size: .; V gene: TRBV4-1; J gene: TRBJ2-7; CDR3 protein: CASSPGTWYEQYF; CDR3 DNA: TGCGCCAGCAGCCCCGGGACTTGGTACGAGCAGTACTTC
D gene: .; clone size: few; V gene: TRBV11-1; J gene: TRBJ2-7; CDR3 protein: CASSPQMGSYEQYF; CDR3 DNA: TGTGCCAGCAGCCCACAAATGGGCTCCTACGAGCAGTACTTC
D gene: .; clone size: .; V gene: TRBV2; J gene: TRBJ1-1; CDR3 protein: CASSAGRNTEAFF; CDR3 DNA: TGTGCCAGCAGTGCGGGCCGGAACACTGAAGCTTTCTTT
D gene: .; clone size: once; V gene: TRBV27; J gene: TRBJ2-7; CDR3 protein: CASSFAAHWYF; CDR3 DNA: TGTGCCAGCAGTTTTGCTGCGCATTGGTACTTC
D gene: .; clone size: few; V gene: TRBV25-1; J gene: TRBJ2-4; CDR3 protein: CASSDRGIAKNIQYF; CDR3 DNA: TGTGCCAGCAGTGATCGAGGAATAGCCAAAAACATTCAGTACTTC
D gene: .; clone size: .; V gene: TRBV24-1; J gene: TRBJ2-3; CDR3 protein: CATSGRQISTDTQYF; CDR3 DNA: TGTGCCACCAGTGGACGGCAGATTAGCACAGATACGCAGTATTTT
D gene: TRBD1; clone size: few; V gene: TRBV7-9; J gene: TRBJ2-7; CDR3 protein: CASSTQGAGEQYF; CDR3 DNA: TGTGCCAGCAGCACCCAGGGGGCAGGCGAGCAGTACTTC
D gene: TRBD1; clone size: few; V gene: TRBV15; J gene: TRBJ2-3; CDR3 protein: CATSRDRGGLDTQYF; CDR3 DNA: TGTGCCACCAGCAGAGATCGAGGGGGCTTAGATACGCAGTATTTT
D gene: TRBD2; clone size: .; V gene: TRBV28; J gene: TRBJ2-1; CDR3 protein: CASSFSGTSGRNEQFF; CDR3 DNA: TGTGCCAGCAGTTTCTCCGGGACTAGCGGGAGGAATGAGCAGTTCTTC
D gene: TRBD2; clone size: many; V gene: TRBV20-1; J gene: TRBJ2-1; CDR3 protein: CSAPGLAAGNEQFF; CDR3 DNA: TGCAGTGCACCAGGACTAGCGGCTGGAAATGAGCAGTTCTTC
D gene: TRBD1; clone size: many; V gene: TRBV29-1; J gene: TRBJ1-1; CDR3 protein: CSVVRDRLNTEAFF; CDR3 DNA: TGCAGCGTTGTCCGGGACAGGCTGAACACTGAAGCTTTCTTT
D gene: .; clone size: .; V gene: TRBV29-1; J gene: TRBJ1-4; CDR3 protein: CSVLQTGANEKLFF; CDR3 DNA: TGCAGCGTCCTACAGACTGGGGCTAATGAAAAACTGTTTTTT
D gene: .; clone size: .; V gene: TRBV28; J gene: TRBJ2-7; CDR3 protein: CASSFRGLSSYEQYF; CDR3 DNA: TGTGCCAGCAGTTTTAGGGGCTTGAGCTCCTACGAGCAGTACTTC
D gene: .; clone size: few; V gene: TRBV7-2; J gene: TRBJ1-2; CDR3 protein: CASSLRTDYGYTF; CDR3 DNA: TGTGCCAGCAGCCTAAGGACGGACTATGGCTACACCTTC
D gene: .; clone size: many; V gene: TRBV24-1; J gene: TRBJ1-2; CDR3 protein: CATSDFYGYTF; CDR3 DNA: TGTGCCACCAGTGACTTTTATGGCTACACCTTC
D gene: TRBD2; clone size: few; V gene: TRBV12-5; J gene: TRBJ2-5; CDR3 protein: CASGQNPGLAGGETQYF; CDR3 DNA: TGTGCTAGTGGTCAAAATCCGGGACTAGCGGGAGGCGAGACCCAGTACTTC
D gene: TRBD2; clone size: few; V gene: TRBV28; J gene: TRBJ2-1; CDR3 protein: CASSPWTSGSNEQFF; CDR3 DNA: TGTGCCAGCAGTCCCTGGACTAGCGGGAGCAATGAGCAGTTCTTC
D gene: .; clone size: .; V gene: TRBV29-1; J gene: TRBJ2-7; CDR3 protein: CSVGSANEQYF; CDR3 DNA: TGCAGCGTTGGCAGTGCCAATGAGCAGTACTTC
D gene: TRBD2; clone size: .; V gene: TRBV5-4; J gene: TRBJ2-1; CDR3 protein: CASSLSPSGNNEQFF; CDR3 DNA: TGTGCCAGCAGCTTGAGTCCTAGCGGGAACAATGAGCAGTTCTTC
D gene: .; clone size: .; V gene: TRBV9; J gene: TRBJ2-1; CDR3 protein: CASSVAQGWSYNEQFF; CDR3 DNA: TGTGCCAGCAGCGTAGCCCAGGGATGGTCCTACAATGAGCAGTTCTTC
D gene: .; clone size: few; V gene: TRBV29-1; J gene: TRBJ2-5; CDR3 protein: CSVEPTQQETQYF; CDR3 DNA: TGCAGCGTTGAACCGACGCAGCAAGAGACCCAGTACTTC
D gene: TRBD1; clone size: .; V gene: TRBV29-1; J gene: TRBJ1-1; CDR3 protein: CSVEQPGQAAPAFF; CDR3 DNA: TGCAGCGTTGAACAGCCGGGACAGGCAGCGCCGGCTTTCTTT
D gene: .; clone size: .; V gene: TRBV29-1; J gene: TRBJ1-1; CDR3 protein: CSVEWALRSEAFF; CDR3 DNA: TGCAGCGTTGAGTGGGCCTTGAGGTCCGAAGCTTTCTTT